This T cell receptor beta chain derives from a study of blood T cell repertoires in COVID-19. Overall study: COVID-19 samples, acute and convalescent, were from the United States, Italy and Spain.

Produced via immunoSEQ multiplex PCR; TCRdb's table is partial and in-frame only. The sample holds under 450,000 clones, roughly 84% seen once. Germline V gene sequence: CDR1 MNHEY, CDR2 SMNVEV (reference sequence). The CDR3 contains 12 residues. Trimming took 4 bases from V and 14 from J; bases not matched to a gene: 7. J is TRBJ2-3 and V is TRBV27; 9 bases are shared with TRBD2. The origin of this receptor is a woman aged 25-40 years who had recovered from COVID-19. Material: PBMCs or T cells enriched from blood (not recorded which). DNA of the CDR3: TGTGCCAGCAGTTGGGTAGCGGGGGTTCTGTATTTT. Translation: CASSWVAGVLYF.